This entry features one T cell receptor (beta chain) sequence. Its matching antigen is unknown. One end of the junction varies from germline; a read error may be responsible. Germline V gives CDR1 SGHAT, CDR2 FQNNGV. The CDR3 consists of 13 residues. These data come from a study of breast tumors, draining lymph nodes, adjacent tissues. Axillary draining lymph nodes of breast cancer patients supplied the node samples. From the multiplex PCR reads, TCRdb called clonotypes with MiXCR, one entry per CDR3 protein. The table includes 140,000 or so distinct CDR3 sequences, 32% detected once. General observations from the study: Data only fit, rather than demonstrated, lymph node origin of most tumor T cells.

This chain connects TRBV11-2 to TRBJ2-3, with D possibly matching TRBD1 (6 bases). The sequenced sample was axillary lymph node tissue. The origin of this receptor is a female donor with breast cancer. Some clones in this sample may be carry-over from other donors' samples. Here the CDR3 reads CASRGPPSPTQCF. The CDR3 bases are TGCGCCAGCAGGGGTCCTCCCTCACCTACGCAGTGTTTT.